This T cell receptor beta chain was profiled in a study of CD8+ T cells in alopecia areata. Whole-study results and caveats: Relative to normal scalp, lesional scalp, especially alopecia totalis/universalis, showed higher clonality. Besides other cells, scalp samples also yield sequences of resident alphabeta T cells from normal skin. Treatment with tofacitinib significantly lowered scalp clonality and reduced expanded CD8+ clones among the top 100.

Noted treatment: oral pan-JAK inhibitor, 5-10 mg twice daily. There are a few counts of this clone. As yet, its antigen is unknown. RNA extraction and reverse transcription yielded cDNA as sequencing template. The repertoire was sequenced with immunoSEQ multiplex PCR; TCRdb's copy has only in-frame clones and lacks some. The sample lists about 270,000 clones; 60% were seen once. V lost 0 bases, J lost 0 bases, and 17 bases lay in between. The germline V gene has CDR1 GTSNPN and CDR2 SVGIG (reference sequence). The length of the CDR3 is 18 residues. This TCR was sampled from a human donor with alopecia areata. This specimen consisted of CD4+ T cells sorted from blood, obtained around week 54, from a patient treated with tofacitinib. The rearrangement uses TRBV30 and TRBJ2-2; no definite D call. This chain's CDR3 is CAWSVGALAGPNTGELFF. The CDR3 region has the DNA TGTGCCTGGAGTGTAGGAGCTCTCGCAGGCCCGAACACCGGGGAGCTGTTTTTT.